This TCR beta chain was captured in a study of T cells after yellow fever vaccination. Study-level results: The booster saw the reappearance of most primary-vaccination clones (approximately 96% CD4, 88% CD8). Clonotypes found in both CD4 and CD8 compartments made up a small share. Though weaker, the secondary response peaked faster, on day 5 versus 15.

Germline V gene sequence: CDR1 LNHNV, CDR2 YYDKDF (reference sequence). V was clipped by 0 bases and J by 2 bases; unmatched bases: 15. CDR3 length: 19 residues. From the 5' RACE reads, TCRdb called clonotypes with MiXCR, one entry per CDR3 protein. The data show tens of thousands of distinct CDR3 sequences, with 6% to 8.5% seen just once and approximately 24% held by the top ten. This clonotype was recorded a few times. Sequenced here: CD8+ T cells not binding an NS4B(214-222) dextramer, sorted from PBMCs, sampled about 49 days after the first yellow fever vaccination. The genes are TRBV15 and TRBJ2-5; TRBD2 matches at 7 bases. The receptor was isolated from a young man who received the YFV17D yellow fever vaccine. The chain's CDR3 is CATSRDGARWDYTQETQYF. CDR3 coding DNA: TGTGCCACCAGCAGAGATGGGGCGCGGTGGGACTACACACAAGAGACCCAGTACTTC.